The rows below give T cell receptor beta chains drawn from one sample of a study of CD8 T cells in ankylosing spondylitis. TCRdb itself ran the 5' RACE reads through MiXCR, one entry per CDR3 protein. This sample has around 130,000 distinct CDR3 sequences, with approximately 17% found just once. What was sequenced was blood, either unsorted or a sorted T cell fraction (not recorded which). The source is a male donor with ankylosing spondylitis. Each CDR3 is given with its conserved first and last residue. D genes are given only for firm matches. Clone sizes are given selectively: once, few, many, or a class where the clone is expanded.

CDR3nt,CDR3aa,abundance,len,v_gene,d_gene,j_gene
TGTGCCAGCAGCCAAGAGCCTAGCGGTCACAATGAGCAGTTCTTC,CASSQEPSGHNEQFF,few,15,TRBV3-1,TRBD2,TRBJ2-1
TGTGCCAGCAGTACCGGGACAGGGAGCTCCTACGAGCAGTACTTC,CASSTGTGSSYEQYF,few,15,TRBV2,TRBD1,TRBJ2-7
TGTGCCAGCAGCTTAGGGACTAGCGGGAGTATCATTTACAATGAGCAGTTCTTC,CASSLGTSGSIIYNEQFF,-,18,TRBV11-2,TRBD2,TRBJ2-1
TGTGCCAGCACCTTGTCTTGGACAGGGTCTAACTATGGCTACACCTTC,CASTLSWTGSNYGYTF,few,16,TRBV12-3/TRBV12-4,TRBD1,TRBJ1-2
TGTGCCAGCAGTTTAACCCCGGGGATGAACACTGAAGCTTTCTTT,CASSLTPGMNTEAFF,few,15,TRBV27,-,TRBJ1-1
TGCAGCGACTGTTTAGCGGGAGGAAACAATGAGCAGTTCTTC,CSDCLAGGNNEQFF,-,14,TRBV29-1,TRBD2,TRBJ2-1
TGTGCCAGCAGCACTCAAGACAGGGCGAACACCGGGGAGCTGTTTTTT,CASSTQDRANTGELFF,few,16,TRBV7-9,TRBD1,TRBJ2-2
TGTGCTAGTGGTTTTGGAGGTTGGGAGCAGTACTTC,CASGFGGWEQYF,few,12,TRBV12-5,-,TRBJ2-7
TGTGCCAGCAGCTTGGACCGGAGGGGTTCACCCCTCCACTTT,CASSLDRRGSPLHF,many,14,TRBV5-6,-,TRBJ1-6
TGCAGTGCTAGAGATCTAACAGGACTAGCGGGAGGGTCGAATGAGCAGTTCTTC,CSARDLTGLAGGSNEQFF,few,18,TRBV20-1,TRBD2,TRBJ2-1
TGTGCCAGCAGGGAATACAGGGAGGGGCGGGCTGAAGCTTTCTTT,CASREYREGRAEAFF,-,15,TRBV6-1,-,TRBJ1-1
TGTGCCAGCAGCTTAGGACGTAGAAACACCATATATTTT,CASSLGRRNTIYF,-,13,TRBV7-9,-,TRBJ1-3
TGTGCCAGCAGTTTGGGGGGCAGGGGTTTCGGCGAAAAACTGTTTTTT,CASSLGGRGFGEKLFF,-,16,TRBV12-3/TRBV12-4,-,TRBJ1-4
TGCAGTGCTAGAGATAGGTTAGCCGCCTACAATGAGCAGTTCTTC,CSARDRLAAYNEQFF,-,15,TRBV20-1,-,TRBJ2-1
TGTGCCAGCAGCCATCGACTAGTTACGCCAACCGCCTACAATGAGCAGTTCTTC,CASSHRLVTPTAYNEQFF,-,18,TRBV9,-,TRBJ2-1
TGTGCCAGCAGCTTATCGCACAGCTACGAGCAGTACTTC,CASSLSHSYEQYF,few,13,TRBV7-2,-,TRBJ2-7
TGTGCCAGCAGCTTAGCGTTCGGGGCAGATACGCAGTATTTT,CASSLAFGADTQYF,-,14,TRBV7-9,-,TRBJ2-3
TGTGCCATCGAACTAGCGGGAGGGTATGAGCAGTTCTTC,CAIELAGGYEQFF,few,13,TRBV28,TRBD2,TRBJ2-1
TGCAGTGCAAAGGGACGCCGCCAAGAGACCCAGTACTTC,CSAKGRRQETQYF,-,13,TRBV20-1,-,TRBJ2-5
TGTGCCAGCAGGGTAGCGGGGGAAGACAATGAGCAGTTCTTC,CASRVAGEDNEQFF,-,14,TRBV12-3/TRBV12-4,TRBD2,TRBJ2-1
TGTGCCAGCAGTCGACAGGGGGGGTACAATGAGCAGTTCTTC,CASSRQGGYNEQFF,-,14,TRBV28,TRBD1,TRBJ2-1
TGTGCCAGCAGTTTAGGGACAGGGTGGGGACCTGACACTGAAGCTTTCTTT,CASSLGTGWGPDTEAFF,-,17,TRBV27,TRBD1,TRBJ1-1
TGTGCCAGCAGCCAAGTAGCGGGAGGGAGGAATGAGCAGTTCTTC,CASSQVAGGRNEQFF,-,15,TRBV3-1,TRBD2,TRBJ2-1
TGTGCCAGCAGCTCGCGGTCGGAGAACACCGGGGAGCTGTTTTTT,CASSSRSENTGELFF,many,15,TRBV7-9,-,TRBJ2-2
TGTGCCAGCAGCGTAGGGGGGGACAAAAATCAGCCCCAGCATTTT,CASSVGGDKNQPQHF,few,15,TRBV9,-,TRBJ1-5
TGTGCCAGCAGTTTATCGATGATGTATGGCTACACCTTC,CASSLSMMYGYTF,-,13,TRBV27,-,TRBJ1-2